These 21 T cell receptor beta chains originate from one sample sequenced in a study of T cell changes during pregnancy in multiple sclerosis. The table came from immunoSEQ multiplex PCR; TCRdb's copy has only in-frame clones and leaves some out. The table has 30,000 to 45,000 clones, 88% seen once; the top ten hold 0.9% to 1.5%. Sequenced material: CD4+ T cells from peripheral blood mononuclear cells, taken before pregnancy. These receptor sequences come from a female donor with multiple sclerosis, enrolled in a pregnancy study.

V usage is TRBV7-3 and J usage is TRBJ2-1; 12 positions agree with TRBD2. In germline, CDR1 is SGHTA, CDR2 FQGTGA. The CDR3 runs 16 residues. The V segment lost 5 bases and the J segment 8 bases; nucleotides outside the gene matches: 10. CDR3 DNA: TGTGCCAGCAGCAACTCTAGACTAGCGGGGGACTATGAGCAGTTCTTC. Translating gives CASSNSRLAGDYEQFF.

As regards this clone: It is unclear where the CDR3 begins or ends on the DNA, so no DNA is shown, and the CDR3 is as TCRdb lists it. The chain is built from TRBV27 and TRBJ2-3; the D segment call TRBD2 is taken from the table without a DNA check. The germline V gene has CDR1 MNHEY and CDR2 SMNVEV (reference sequence). The CDR3 is 12 residues long, counting both termini. The CDR3 sequence is CASSSSGDTQYF.

CDR3: CACSTGTGGPSVGTQYF. The CDR3 DNA reads TGTGCCTGTTCAACCGGGACAGGGGGCCCCTCCGTAGGGACCCAGTACTTC. The chain employs TRBV30 and TRBJ2-5, with 12 bases lining up with TRBD1. The CDR3 extends over 17 amino acids. V dropped 6 bases and J dropped 7; count of bases not matched to a gene: 18. Germline loops: CDR1 GTSNPN, CDR2 SVGIG (reference sequence).

The rearrangement links TRBV18 to TRBJ2-7, with a weak D call TRBD1 (6 bases). Germline CDR1 reads KGHSH; CDR2 reads LQKENI. Trimming took 2 bases from V and 1 from J, leaving 12 bases between them. This CDR3 is built from 15 residues. The CDR3 DNA reads as TGTGCCAGCTCACCATCTAGGACAGTTTCCTACGAGCAGTACTTC. Translated, it gives CASSPSRTVSYEQYF.

By sample fraction, this clone is medium-sized. Other DNA sequences of this sample code for an identical CDR3. This chain uses TRBV6-1 with TRBJ2-7, with 10 bases fitting TRBD1. Germline V gene sequence: CDR1 MNHNS, CDR2 SASEGT. Trimming took 5 bases from V and 3 from J; bases not matched to a gene: 4. This CDR3 spans 14 amino acids. This CDR3 is CASSPRTGGYEQYF. The CDR3 DNA follows: TGTGCCAGCAGTCCCCGGACAGGGGGCTACGAGCAGTACTTC.

The chain joins TRBV11-2 to TRBJ2-7; D is perhaps TRBD2 (6 bases). The V gene's germline CDR1 is SGHAT and CDR2 FQNNGV. The V end was cut by 0 bases, the J end by 2 bases, with 17 bases between. CDR3 length: 17 amino acids. In nucleotides, the CDR3 is TGTGCCAGCAGCTTAGACTTTGTGATTAGCGGTACCTACGAGCAGTACTTC. It encodes CASSLDFVISGTYEQYF.

The rearrangement links TRBV9 to TRBJ2-7, with D perhaps matching TRBD2 (5 bases). Germline V CDR1 and CDR2: SGDLS, YYNGEE. The CDR3 consists of 17 residues. V was trimmed by 4 bases and J by 3 bases, leaving 23 bases between them. The CDR3 reads CASSIRNGGPSDYEQYF. CDR3 coding DNA: TGTGCCAGCAGCATTCGCAATGGAGGTCCGTCGGACTACGAGCAGTACTTC.

V is TRBV11-2 and J is TRBJ2-7; the match to TRBD2 covers 8 bases. Germline lookup yields CDR1 SGHAT and CDR2 FQNNGV. J gave up 7 bases and V 1 base, and 6 bases lay outside the gene matches. This CDR3 is built from 14 residues. CDR3 region: CASSLARGGEEQYF. The CDR3 region has the DNA TGTGCCAGCAGCTTAGCCCGGGGGGGTGAAGAGCAGTACTTC.

This chain uses TRBV5-1 with TRBJ2-7; no definite D call. Per the germline V gene, CDR1 is SGHRS and CDR2 is YFSETQ. Between the trimmed V and J ends, which lost 0 bases and 6 bases, there was a span of 13 bases. This CDR3 is 14 amino acids long. The CDR3 here is CASSLGPSEPEQYF. The CDR3 DNA reads TGCGCCAGCAGCTTGGGGCCGTCGGAGCCCGAGCAGTACTTC.

The J gene is TRBJ2-2, the V gene TRBV19; D remains ambiguous. CDR1 LNHDA and CDR2 SQIVND come from the germline V gene (reference sequence). The CDR3 spans 13 residues. Between the trimmed V and J ends, which lost 8 bases and 0 bases, there was a span of 7 bases. CDR3 sequence: CASANPNTGELFF. The CDR3 bases are TGTGCCAGTGCGAATCCGAACACCGGGGAGCTGTTTTTT.

The chain combines TRBV10-3 with TRBJ2-2; possible D gene TRBD1, 6 bases. Trimming cost V 9 bases and J 6 bases, with 8 bases left between them. The CDR3 loop spans 11 amino acids. The germline gives CDR1 ENHRY, CDR2 SYGVKD. In DNA, the CDR3 is TGTGCCATATACAGGGCCGGGGAGCTGTTTTTT. It is translated as CAIYRAGELFF.

The chain employs TRBV7-2 and TRBJ1-2; D is possibly TRBD1 (6 bases). This CDR3 has 16 amino acids. Trimming removed 5 bases at V and 0 bases at J, with 16 bases between. Germline assignment: CDR1 SGHTA and CDR2 FQGNSA. CDR3 sequence reads: CASSPDSLRANYGYTF. CDR3 nucleotides: TGTGCCAGCAGCCCGGACAGCCTCAGAGCTAACTATGGCTACACCTTC.

The J gene is TRBJ2-1, the V gene TRBV6-6; 13 nucleotides align to TRBD2. Trimming cost V 5 bases and J 9 bases; bases outside gene matches: 10. Germline CDR1 and CDR2: MNHNY and SVGAGI (reference sequence). The CDR3 has 16 residues. The CDR3: CASSPAGTSGKGEQFF. CDR3 nucleotide sequence: TGTGCCAGCAGTCCAGCGGGGACTAGCGGGAAAGGTGAGCAGTTCTTC.

The chain combines TRBV28 with TRBJ1-4; no clear D gene. The CDR3 is 14 residues long. Trimming took 7 bases from V and 8 from J, leaving 17 bases between them. Germline CDR1 and CDR2: MDHEN and SYDVKM. CDR3 in amino acids: CASTRAQAGEKLFF. For the CDR3, the DNA is TGTGCCAGCACCCGGGCCCAGGCGGGAGAAAAACTGTTTTTT.

V is TRBV5-6 and J is TRBJ2-2; weak D call: TRBD2 (6 bases). V lost 4 bases and J 1 base, leaving 14 bases between the germline ends. Germline CDR1 and CDR2: SGHDT and YYEEEE. This CDR3 contains 16 residues. CDR3 DNA: TGTGCCAGCAGCCGAGCAGGGCGGGGGAACACCGGGGAGCTGTTTTTT. Translated, it gives CASSRAGRGNTGELFF.

For the CDR3, the DNA is TGTGCCAGCAGCCCGTCGACTCGCACAGATACGCAGTATTTT. This codes for CASSPSTRTDTQYF. The genes are TRBV11-3 and TRBJ2-3, with D unresolved. The V end lost 5 bases, the J end lost 1 base, and 10 bases lay between the germline ends. Germline lookup yields CDR1 SGHNT and CDR2 YENEEA. The CDR3 runs 14 residues.

The chain couples TRBV4-1 to TRBJ2-1; D call uncertain. This CDR3 is 13 amino acids long. The V gene's germline CDR1 is MGHRA and CDR2 YSYEKL. Deletions cut 0 bases from V and 11 bases from J, with 11 bases between. CDR3 sequence: CASSQDSGSKQFF. CDR3 in DNA: TGCGCCAGCAGCCAAGATTCCGGGTCCAAGCAGTTCTTC.

CDR3 nucleotides: TGTGCCAGCAGCAAACCGGGACAGGGGGCAGAGGAGCAGTACTTC. It codes for CASSKPGQGAEEQYF. J is TRBJ2-7 and V is TRBV28; the match to TRBD1 covers 12 bases. The V gene end was trimmed by 6 bases and the J gene end by 7 bases; junction bases not matched to a gene: 10. CDR3 length equals 15 residues. Germline assignment: CDR1 MDHEN and CDR2 SYDVKM.

J is TRBJ2-2 and V is TRBV29-1; TRBD2 matches at 14 bases. This CDR3 contains 16 residues. Germline CDR1 and CDR2: SQVTM and ANQGSEA. The V gene end was trimmed by 7 bases and the J gene end by 0 bases; junction bases not matched to a gene: 4. This CDR3 reads CSARTSGRTNTGELFF. CDR3 nucleotide sequence: TGCAGCGCCAGGACTAGCGGGAGGACGAACACCGGGGAGCTGTTTTTT.

This chain uses TRBV9 with TRBJ2-2; D is uncertain. Germline V gene lookup returns CDR1 SGDLS and CDR2 YYNGEE. The CDR3 runs to 14 residues. Trimming left V 1 base short and J 3 bases short, with 7 bases between. As DNA, the CDR3 is TGTGCCAGCAGCGTACTTTCCGACACCGGGGAGCTGTTTTTT. Translating gives CASSVLSDTGELFF. Together with reference TRBV9 and TRBJ2-2, the CDR3 gives the full variable domain: DSGVTQTPKHLITATGQRVTLRCSPRSGDLSVYWYQQSLDQGLQFLIQYYNGEERAKGNILERFSAQQFPDLHSELNLSSLELGDSALYFCASSVLSDTGELFFGEGSRLTVL.

The DNA of the CDR3 is TGTGCCAGCAGCGTATCACAGACAGGGCCCTCCTCTGGGGCCAACGTCCTGACTTTC. As protein: CASSVSQTGPSSGANVLTF. The chain is built from TRBV9 and TRBJ2-6; TRBD1 agrees at 7 bases. CDR3 length: 19 amino acids. The germline V gene encodes CDR1 SGDLS and CDR2 YYNGEE. With 1 base clipped from V and 0 bases from J, the junction kept 10 bases outside the gene matches.